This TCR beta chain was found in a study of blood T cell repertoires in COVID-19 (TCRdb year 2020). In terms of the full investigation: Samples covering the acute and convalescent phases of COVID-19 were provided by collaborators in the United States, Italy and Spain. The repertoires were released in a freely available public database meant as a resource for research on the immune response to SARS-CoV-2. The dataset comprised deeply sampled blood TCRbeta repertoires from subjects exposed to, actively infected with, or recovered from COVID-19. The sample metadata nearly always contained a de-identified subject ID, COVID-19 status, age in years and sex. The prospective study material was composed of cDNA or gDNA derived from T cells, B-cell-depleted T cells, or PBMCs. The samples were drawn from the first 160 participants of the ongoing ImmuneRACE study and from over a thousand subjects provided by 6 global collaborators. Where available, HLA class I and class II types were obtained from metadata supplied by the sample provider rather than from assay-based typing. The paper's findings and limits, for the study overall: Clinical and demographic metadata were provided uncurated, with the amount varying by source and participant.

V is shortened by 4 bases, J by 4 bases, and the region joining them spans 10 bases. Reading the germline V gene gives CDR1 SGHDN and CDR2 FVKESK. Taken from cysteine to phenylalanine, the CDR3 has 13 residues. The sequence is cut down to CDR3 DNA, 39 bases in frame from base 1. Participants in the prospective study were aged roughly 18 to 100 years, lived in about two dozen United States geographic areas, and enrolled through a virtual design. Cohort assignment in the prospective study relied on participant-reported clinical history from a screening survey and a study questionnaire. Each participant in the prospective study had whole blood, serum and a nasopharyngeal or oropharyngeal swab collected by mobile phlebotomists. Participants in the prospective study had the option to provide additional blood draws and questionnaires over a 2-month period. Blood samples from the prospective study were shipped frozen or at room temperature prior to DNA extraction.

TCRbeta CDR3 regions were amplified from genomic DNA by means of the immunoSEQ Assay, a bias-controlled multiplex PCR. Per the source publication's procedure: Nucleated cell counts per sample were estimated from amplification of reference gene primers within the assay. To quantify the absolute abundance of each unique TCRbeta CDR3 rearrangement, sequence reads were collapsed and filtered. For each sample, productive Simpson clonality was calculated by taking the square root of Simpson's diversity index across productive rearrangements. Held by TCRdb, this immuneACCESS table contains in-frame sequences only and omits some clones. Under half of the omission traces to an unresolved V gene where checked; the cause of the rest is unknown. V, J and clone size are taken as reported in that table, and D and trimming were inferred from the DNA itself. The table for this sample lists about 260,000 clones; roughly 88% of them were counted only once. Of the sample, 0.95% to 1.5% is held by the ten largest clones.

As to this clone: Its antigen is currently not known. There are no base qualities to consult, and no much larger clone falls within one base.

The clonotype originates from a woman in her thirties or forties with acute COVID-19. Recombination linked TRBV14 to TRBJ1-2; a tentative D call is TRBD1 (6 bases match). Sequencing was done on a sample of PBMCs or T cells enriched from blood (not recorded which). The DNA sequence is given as TGTGCCAGCAGCCCGGGGGGCGTCTATGGCTACACCTTC. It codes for CASSPGGVYGYTF.